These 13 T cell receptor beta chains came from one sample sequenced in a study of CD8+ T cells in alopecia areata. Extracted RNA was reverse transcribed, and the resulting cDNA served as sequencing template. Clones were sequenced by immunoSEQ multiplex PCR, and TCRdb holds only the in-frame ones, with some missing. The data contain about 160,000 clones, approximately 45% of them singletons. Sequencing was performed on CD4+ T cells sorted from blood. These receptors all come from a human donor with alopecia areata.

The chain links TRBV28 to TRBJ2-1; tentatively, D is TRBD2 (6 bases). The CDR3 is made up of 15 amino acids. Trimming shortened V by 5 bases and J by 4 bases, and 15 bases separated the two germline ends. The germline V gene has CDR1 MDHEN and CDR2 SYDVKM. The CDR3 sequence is CASSLSGGGYNEQFF. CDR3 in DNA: TGTGCCAGCAGTCTTAGCGGAGGTGGATACAATGAGCAGTTCTTC.

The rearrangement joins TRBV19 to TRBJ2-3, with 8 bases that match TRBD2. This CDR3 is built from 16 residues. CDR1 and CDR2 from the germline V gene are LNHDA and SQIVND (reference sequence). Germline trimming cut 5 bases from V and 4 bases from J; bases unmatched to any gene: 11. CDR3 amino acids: CASSYRREVESDTQYF. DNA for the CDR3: TGTGCCAGTAGTTATCGGCGGGAGGTGGAGTCAGATACGCAGTATTTT.

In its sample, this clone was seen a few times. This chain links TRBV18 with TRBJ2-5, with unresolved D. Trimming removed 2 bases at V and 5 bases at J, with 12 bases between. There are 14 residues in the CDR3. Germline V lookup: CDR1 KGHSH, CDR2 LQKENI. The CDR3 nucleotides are TGTGCCAGCTCACCAAAGCCACCCGGGGAGACCCAGTACTTC. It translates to CASSPKPPGETQYF.

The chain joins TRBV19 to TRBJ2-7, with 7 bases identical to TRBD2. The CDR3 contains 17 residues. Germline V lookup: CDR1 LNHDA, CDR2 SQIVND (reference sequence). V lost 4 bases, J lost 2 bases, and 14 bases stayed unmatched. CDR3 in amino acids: CASSTIPFGGRTYEQYF. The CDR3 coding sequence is TGTGCCAGTAGTACGATTCCGTTTGGCGGGAGAACCTACGAGCAGTACTTC. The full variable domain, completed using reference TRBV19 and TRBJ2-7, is DGGITQSPKYLFRKEGQNVTLSCEQNLNHDAMYWYRQDPGQGLRLIYYSQIVNDFQKGDIAEGYSVSREKKESFPLTVTSAQKNPTAFYLCASSTIPFGGRTYEQYFGPGTRLTVT.

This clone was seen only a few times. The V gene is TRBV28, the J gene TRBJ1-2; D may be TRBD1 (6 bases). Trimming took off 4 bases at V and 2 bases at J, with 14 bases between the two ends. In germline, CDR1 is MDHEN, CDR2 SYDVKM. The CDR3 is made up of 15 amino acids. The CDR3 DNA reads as TGTGCCAGCAGTTCGGGGGGGCTGGAAAACTATGGCTACACCTTC. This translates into CASSSGGLENYGYTF.

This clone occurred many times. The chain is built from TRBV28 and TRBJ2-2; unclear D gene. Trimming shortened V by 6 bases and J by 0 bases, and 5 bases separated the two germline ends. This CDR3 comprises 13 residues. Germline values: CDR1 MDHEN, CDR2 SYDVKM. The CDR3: CASRPANTGELFF. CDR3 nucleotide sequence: TGTGCCAGCAGACCAGCGAACACCGGGGAGCTGTTTTTT.

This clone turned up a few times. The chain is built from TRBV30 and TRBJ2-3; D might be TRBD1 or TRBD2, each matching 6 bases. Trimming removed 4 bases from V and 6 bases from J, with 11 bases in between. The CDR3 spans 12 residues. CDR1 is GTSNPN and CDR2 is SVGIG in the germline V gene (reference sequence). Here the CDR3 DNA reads TGTGCCTGGAATAGAGGGGGGGATACGCAGTATTTT. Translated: CAWNRGGDTQYF.

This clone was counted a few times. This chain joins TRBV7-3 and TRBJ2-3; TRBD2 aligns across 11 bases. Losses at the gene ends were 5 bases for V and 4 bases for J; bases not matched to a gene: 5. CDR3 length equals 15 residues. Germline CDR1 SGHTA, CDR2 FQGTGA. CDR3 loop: CASSAGLAVADTQYF. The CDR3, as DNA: TGTGCCAGCAGCGCGGGACTAGCGGTCGCAGATACGCAGTATTTT.

As DNA, the CDR3 is TGCGCCAGCAGTCCCGGGACGGCGGGCAGGGAGCAGTTCTTC. Translated, it gives CASSPGTAGREQFF. This chain uses TRBV5-1 with TRBJ2-1; D is perhaps TRBD1 or TRBD2 (5 bases each). The CDR3 runs 14 residues. Germline V gene sequence: CDR1 SGHRS, CDR2 YFSETQ. V was shortened by 5 bases and J by 10 bases, with 19 bases between the two germline ends.

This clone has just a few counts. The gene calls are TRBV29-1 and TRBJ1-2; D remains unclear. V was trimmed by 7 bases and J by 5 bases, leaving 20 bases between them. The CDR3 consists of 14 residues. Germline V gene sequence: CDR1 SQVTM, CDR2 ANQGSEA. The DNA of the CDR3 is TGCAGCGCCCGAGGTATGGGGAATGAGTATGGCTACACCTTC. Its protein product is CSARGMGNEYGYTF.

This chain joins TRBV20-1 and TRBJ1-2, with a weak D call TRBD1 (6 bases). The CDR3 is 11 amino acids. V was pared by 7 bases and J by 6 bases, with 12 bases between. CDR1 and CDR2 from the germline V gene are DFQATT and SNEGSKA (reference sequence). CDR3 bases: TGCAGTGTGAACAGGGACCATGGCTACACCTTC. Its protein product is CSVNRDHGYTF.

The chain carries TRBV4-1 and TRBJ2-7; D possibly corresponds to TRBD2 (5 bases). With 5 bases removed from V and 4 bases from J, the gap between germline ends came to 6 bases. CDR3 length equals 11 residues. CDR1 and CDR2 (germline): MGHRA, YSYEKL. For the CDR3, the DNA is TGCGCCAGCAGCGGAGGATACGAGCAGTACTTC. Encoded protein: CASSGGYEQYF.

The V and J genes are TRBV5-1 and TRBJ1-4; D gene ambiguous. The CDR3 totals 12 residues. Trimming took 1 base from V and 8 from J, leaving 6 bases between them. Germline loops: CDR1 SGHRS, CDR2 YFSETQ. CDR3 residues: CASSLPKEKLFF. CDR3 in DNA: TGCGCCAGCAGCTTGCCGAAAGAAAAACTGTTTTTT. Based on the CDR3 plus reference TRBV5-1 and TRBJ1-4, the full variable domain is KAGVTQTPRYLIKTRGQQVTLSCSPISGHRSVSWYQQTPGQGLQFLFEYFSETQRNKGNFPGRFSGRQFSNSRSEMNVSTLELGDSALYLCASSLPKEKLFFGSGTQLSVL.